Sequencing of this TCR beta chain was carried out in a study of cytomegalovirus exposure and HLA in healthy donors. Study-level findings and limits: Roughly 170 TCR beta chains were listed as cytomegalovirus-associated. The TCR clusters that emerged in the first cohort tended, a later analysis found, to co-occur in the roughly 120 validation repertoires.

As to this clone: Its antigen is as yet unknown.

Only in-frame clones appear in the TCRdb table, and some are missing; sequencing was by immunoSEQ multiplex PCR. The data contain some 290,000 clones, roughly 86% of them singletons. The CDR3 sequence is 16 residues long. CDR1 SGHTA and CDR2 FQGNSA come from the germline V gene. V lost 4 bases and J lost 0, with 13 bases in between. This chain connects TRBV7-2 to TRBJ1-3; possible D gene TRBD1, 5 bases. The sequenced material came from PBMCs. This receptor was taken from a man aged 25-40 years in good health and CMV-seronegative. The CDR3 bases are TGTGCCAGCAGCTGGGGGGAGGGTGCCTCTGGAAACACCATATATTTT. This translates into CASSWGEGASGNTIYF.